The rows below give T cell receptor beta chains drawn from one sample of a study of T cell responses to AZD1222 COVID-19 vaccine. Some clones are missing from TCRdb's copy, which holds only in-frame ones; the method was immunoSEQ multiplex PCR. Seen here are tens of thousands of clones, roughly 90% observed once, and the top ten hold approximately 3%. Sequencing was performed on peripheral blood, taken on day 0 of AZD1222 vaccination. The receptors shown here come from an adult in good health. CDR3s include the opening cysteine and the closing phenylalanine or tryptophan. A D gene is named only where the DNA matches it firmly. A row's size may be missing; if present it is once, few, many or a size class.

abundance | d_gene | j_gene | v_gene | CDR3nt | CDR3aa
NA | NA | TRBJ1-3 | TRBV18 | TGTGCCAGCTCACCACGTCTTGGGGGCGAAGGAAACACCATATATTTT | CASSPRLGGEGNTIYF
NA | NA | TRBJ1-5 | TRBV18 | TGTGCCAGCTCACCCGAGGGTAGCAATCAGCCCCAGCATTTT | CASSPEGSNQPQHF
NA | NA | TRBJ2-7 | TRBV30 | TGTGCCTGGAAGAATGACGGGAGCATCTCCTACGAGCAGTACTTC | CAWKNDGSISYEQYF
NA | TRBD2 | TRBJ2-5 | TRBV20-1 | TGCAGTGCTAGTGTTGGGACTAGAGGCCAGTACTTC | CSASVGTRGQYF
NA | TRBD1 | TRBJ2-7 | TRBV14 | TGTGCCAGCAGCCAGGAGTCGGGACAGGGCTCCTACGAGCAGTACTTC | CASSQESGQGSYEQYF
NA | TRBD1 | TRBJ1-5 | TRBV19 | TGTGCCAGTACCTTACAGGGGAATCAGCCCCAGCATTTT | CASTLQGNQPQHF
few | TRBD1 | TRBJ2-7 | TRBV11-1 | TGTGCCAGCAGCCTAAACCCCGGGACAGGGGTCAACGAGCAGTACTTC | CASSLNPGTGVNEQYF
NA | NA | TRBJ1-2 | TRBV20-1 | TGCAGTGCTAGTATGCAGGCCGCTAACTATGGCTACACCTTC | CSASMQAANYGYTF
NA | NA | TRBJ2-7 | TRBV5-1 | TGCGCCAGCACCTCGCAGGGCTACGAGCAGTACTTC | CASTSQGYEQYF
once | TRBD1 | TRBJ2-7 | TRBV7-2 | TGTGCCAGCAGCTGGGACAGGGGGCAGGGCGAGCAGTACTTC | CASSWDRGQGEQYF
NA | TRBD1 | TRBJ1-1 | TRBV18 | TGTGCCAGCTCACCGGACAGGGCCACTGAAGCTTTCTTT | CASSPDRATEAFF
NA | NA | TRBJ2-7 | TRBV4-2 | TGTGCCAGCAGCCAAGGGGCGGTGTCCTACGAGCAGTACTTC | CASSQGAVSYEQYF
few | NA | TRBJ2-7 | TRBV4-2 | TGTGCCAGCAGCCAAGATGTTGGTGGGTACGAGCAGTACTTC | CASSQDVGGYEQYF
NA | NA | TRBJ1-2 | TRBV9 | TGTGCCAGCAGCGCACAACAGGGTAACAGCGCCTACACCTTC | CASSAQQGNSAYTF
NA | NA | TRBJ1-2 | TRBV9 | TGTGCCAGCAGCGAGGGGCCCGCGAGGGGCTCCTATGGCTACACCTTC | CASSEGPARGSYGYTF
NA | NA | TRBJ2-2 | TRBV18 | TGTGCCAGCTCACCGGGGCTAGTCCATCCCGGGGAGCTGTTTTTT | CASSPGLVHPGELFF
NA | NA | TRBJ1-6 | TRBV7-6 | TGTGCCAGCAGCTTAGATCAGGGCGGGGGATCTGATTCACCCCTCCACTTT | CASSLDQGGGSDSPLHF
once | TRBD1 | TRBJ1-1 | TRBV6-5 | TGTGCCAGCAGGGGGACAGCACGAAGAGAAGCTTTCTTT | CASRGTARREAFF
once | NA | TRBJ1-1 | TRBV7-8 | TGTGCCAGCAGCTTATGGGGGTCAGGAAAACTAGGTACTTTCTTT | CASSLWGSGKLGTFF
NA | NA | TRBJ1-2 | TRBV12-3/TRBV12-4 | TGTGCCAGCAGTTTAGGAAACTATGGCTACACCTTC | CASSLGNYGYTF
NA | NA | TRBJ1-5 | TRBV19 | TGTGCCAGTAGTATCAAGGGGGACAATCAGCCCCAGCATTTT | CASSIKGDNQPQHF
NA | NA | TRBJ1-1 | TRBV6-6 | TGTGCCAGCAGTTACTCTTTTACAGCCGGGAACACTGAAGCTTTCTTT | CASSYSFTAGNTEAFF
NA | TRBD1 | TRBJ1-4 | TRBV9 | TGTGCCAGCAGCGTAGGGGCCCGGGACAGGGGAGGTGAAAAACTGTTTTTT | CASSVGARDRGGEKLFF
NA | TRBD2 | TRBJ2-3 | TRBV5-4 | TGTGCCAGCAGCCTACAGACTAGCGGGAGGTCAGATACGCAGTATTTT | CASSLQTSGRSDTQYF